Listed below are T cell receptor beta chains from one sample, sequenced in a study of cytomegalovirus exposure and HLA in healthy donors. Assay used: immunoSEQ multiplex PCR; TCRdb lists only in-frame clones, some missing. The profile shows some 80,000 clones, 90% to 95% of them singletons. Material: PBMCs. All receptors come from a woman aged 18-30 years in good health and CMV-seronegative. Each CDR3 is given with its conserved first and last residue. The order of the fields is CDR3 DNA, CDR3 protein, D gene, clone size, V gene, J gene. A D gene is named only where the DNA matches it firmly. Clone size is not always given. Where it is, it says once, few, many or a class for expanded clones.

cdr3_nt: TGTGCCAGCAGCCTCCGTGATAGCCTCAATGAGCAGTTCTTC; cdr3_aa: CASSLRDSLNEQFF; d_call: .; clone_size: .; v_call: TRBV9; j_call: TRBJ2-1
cdr3_nt: TGTGCCAGCAGCCTCTTCACTAGCGGGAAGTCCTACGAGCAGTACTTC; cdr3_aa: CASSLFTSGKSYEQYF; d_call: TRBD2; clone_size: .; v_call: TRBV7-9; j_call: TRBJ2-7
cdr3_nt: TGTGCCAGCAGCCCGTCAGGGACAGGCTATGGCTACACCTTC; cdr3_aa: CASSPSGTGYGYTF; d_call: TRBD1; clone_size: .; v_call: TRBV9; j_call: TRBJ1-2
cdr3_nt: TGCGCCAGCAGGGAGACTATTGTGCAGTACTTC; cdr3_aa: CASRETIVQYF; d_call: .; clone_size: .; v_call: TRBV10-2; j_call: TRBJ2-7
cdr3_nt: TGTGCCAGCAGTTTAGCGCCTGGACTAGCCTACGAGCAGTACTTC; cdr3_aa: CASSLAPGLAYEQYF; d_call: TRBD2; clone_size: .; v_call: TRBV27; j_call: TRBJ2-7
cdr3_nt: TGTGCCAGCAGGACCCGACAGGGGGGGATTATGAACACTGAAGCTTTCTTT; cdr3_aa: CASRTRQGGIMNTEAFF; d_call: TRBD1; clone_size: .; v_call: TRBV2; j_call: TRBJ1-1
cdr3_nt: TGTGCCAGCAGCTTCGGAGGGGGCGCAGATACGCAGTATTTT; cdr3_aa: CASSFGGGADTQYF; d_call: .; clone_size: .; v_call: TRBV5-8; j_call: TRBJ2-3
cdr3_nt: TGTGCCAGCAGCCCACTGCGGTACGGCGGCGAGCAGTACTTC; cdr3_aa: CASSPLRYGGEQYF; d_call: .; clone_size: .; v_call: TRBV5-6; j_call: TRBJ2-7
cdr3_nt: TGCGCCAGCAGCTTGTCGGCGGGAGGGCCAAATGAGCAGTTCTTC; cdr3_aa: CASSLSAGGPNEQFF; d_call: TRBD2; clone_size: .; v_call: TRBV5-1; j_call: TRBJ2-1
cdr3_nt: TGTGCCAGCAGTCTAGAGGGGAACACTGAAGCTTTCTTT; cdr3_aa: CASSLEGNTEAFF; d_call: .; clone_size: .; v_call: TRBV7-2; j_call: TRBJ1-1
cdr3_nt: TGCGCCAGCAGCCAAGGTCTAGCGGGGGAGAACACCGGGGAGCTGTTTTTT; cdr3_aa: CASSQGLAGENTGELFF; d_call: TRBD2; clone_size: .; v_call: TRBV4-3; j_call: TRBJ2-2
cdr3_nt: TGTGCCAGCAGCGCCACTAGGTCGATTTCCGTCAATGAGCAGTTCTTC; cdr3_aa: CASSATRSISVNEQFF; d_call: .; clone_size: .; v_call: TRBV9; j_call: TRBJ2-1
cdr3_nt: TGCGCCAGCAGGCCTACCCCAGGTTCTAACTATGGCTACACCTTC; cdr3_aa: CASRPTPGSNYGYTF; d_call: .; clone_size: .; v_call: TRBV4-1; j_call: TRBJ1-2
cdr3_nt: TGCAGCGTACGCCGGGACAGGGGAGAAAAACTGTTTTTT; cdr3_aa: CSVRRDRGEKLFF; d_call: TRBD1; clone_size: .; v_call: TRBV29-1; j_call: TRBJ1-4
cdr3_nt: TGTGCCATCAGTGAGTTACGCGTTCTGTCGGGGAACACTGAAGCTTTCTTT; cdr3_aa: CAISELRVLSGNTEAFF; d_call: .; clone_size: .; v_call: TRBV10-3; j_call: TRBJ1-1
cdr3_nt: TGTGCCAGCAGCTTGGGGGGGGCTAGTTTTGAGCAGTTCTTC; cdr3_aa: CASSLGGASFEQFF; d_call: .; clone_size: .; v_call: TRBV7-9; j_call: TRBJ2-1
cdr3_nt: TGTGCCAGCAGCTTAGTTTCCGCAGATACGCAGTATTTT; cdr3_aa: CASSLVSADTQYF; d_call: .; clone_size: .; v_call: TRBV7-2; j_call: TRBJ2-3
cdr3_nt: TGTGCCAGCAGTCTCCACGGACAGGGGGCCGTCGGGGAGCTGTTTTTT; cdr3_aa: CASSLHGQGAVGELFF; d_call: TRBD1; clone_size: .; v_call: TRBV25-1; j_call: TRBJ2-2
cdr3_nt: TGTGCCAGCAGTTTATTCCCTCGGACAGAAGCCAAAAACATTCAGTACTTC; cdr3_aa: CASSLFPRTEAKNIQYF; d_call: .; clone_size: .; v_call: TRBV28; j_call: TRBJ2-4
cdr3_nt: TGTGCCAGCGCGTTGGAGGAGCGGTCAAGGAATTCACCCCTCCACTTT; cdr3_aa: CASALEERSRNSPLHF; d_call: .; clone_size: .; v_call: TRBV7-9; j_call: TRBJ1-6
cdr3_nt: TGTGCTAGTGGTTGGGGACTAGCGGGAGTGGGTGAGCAGTTCTTC; cdr3_aa: CASGWGLAGVGEQFF; d_call: TRBD2; clone_size: .; v_call: TRBV12-5; j_call: TRBJ2-1
cdr3_nt: TGTGCCAGCAGCTGGGGAGTCGAGCCCCAGCATTTT; cdr3_aa: CASSWGVEPQHF; d_call: .; clone_size: .; v_call: TRBV5-6; j_call: TRBJ1-5
cdr3_nt: TGCAGCGTTGACGAATGGTCAGGGGTGGCCTACGAGCAGTACTTC; cdr3_aa: CSVDEWSGVAYEQYF; d_call: .; clone_size: .; v_call: TRBV29-1; j_call: TRBJ2-7
cdr3_nt: TGTGCCAGTACCGCCGGGACTAGCGGGAGAGGCCAAGAGACCCAGTACTTC; cdr3_aa: CASTAGTSGRGQETQYF; d_call: TRBD2; clone_size: .; v_call: TRBV19; j_call: TRBJ2-5
cdr3_nt: TGTGCCAGTAGTAGCACAGGGGATCCGAACACCGGGGAGCTGTTTTTT; cdr3_aa: CASSSTGDPNTGELFF; d_call: TRBD1; clone_size: .; v_call: TRBV19; j_call: TRBJ2-2
cdr3_nt: TGCGCCACCACCCGTGGCGGCCGAGGAGAAAAACTGTTTTTT; cdr3_aa: CATTRGGRGEKLFF; d_call: .; clone_size: once; v_call: TRBV5-1; j_call: TRBJ1-4
cdr3_nt: TGTGCCAGTAGTCTCGCCCTCATGGTGACGGGGGGGCGGTCGGAGACCCAGTACTTC; cdr3_aa: CASSLALMVTGGRSETQYF; d_call: TRBD2; clone_size: .; v_call: TRBV19; j_call: TRBJ2-5
cdr3_nt: TGTGCCAGTTCGGCAGGGGGCAGGACTGAAGCTTTCTTT; cdr3_aa: CASSAGGRTEAFF; d_call: TRBD1; clone_size: .; v_call: TRBV19; j_call: TRBJ1-1
cdr3_nt: TGTGCCATCAGTGAGTCAGTCCTTCGGGGGTTCAATCAGCCCCAGCATTTT; cdr3_aa: CAISESVLRGFNQPQHF; d_call: .; clone_size: .; v_call: TRBV10-3; j_call: TRBJ1-5
cdr3_nt: TGCGCCAGCACGGACCCGACTAGCGGCACAGATACGCAGTATTTT; cdr3_aa: CASTDPTSGTDTQYF; d_call: TRBD2; clone_size: .; v_call: TRBV10-2; j_call: TRBJ2-3
cdr3_nt: TGTGCCACCAGCAGAGATAGGCTCTCTCAGGCCACAGATACGCAGTATTTT; cdr3_aa: CATSRDRLSQATDTQYF; d_call: .; clone_size: few; v_call: TRBV15; j_call: TRBJ2-3
cdr3_nt: TGCGCCAGCAGGCTAGCGGGTCCGCAGACCGGGGAGCTGTTTTTT; cdr3_aa: CASRLAGPQTGELFF; d_call: TRBD2; clone_size: .; v_call: TRBV10-2; j_call: TRBJ2-2
cdr3_nt: TGTGCCAGCAGCCGCGATGCTAGCGGGACTGCCTACGAGCAGTACTTC; cdr3_aa: CASSRDASGTAYEQYF; d_call: TRBD2; clone_size: .; v_call: TRBV7-2; j_call: TRBJ2-7
cdr3_nt: TGTGCCAGCAGCCCCGGGACTAGCCTCAATGAGCAGTTCTTC; cdr3_aa: CASSPGTSLNEQFF; d_call: TRBD2; clone_size: .; v_call: TRBV5-4; j_call: TRBJ2-1
cdr3_nt: TGTGCCAGCAGTTTATCGGACAGGGGGCTTGGGGAGACCCAGTACTTC; cdr3_aa: CASSLSDRGLGETQYF; d_call: TRBD1; clone_size: .; v_call: TRBV27; j_call: TRBJ2-5
cdr3_nt: TGTGCCAGCACCCTCCCGGGGGACAGGGGGCTTAATGGCTACACCTTC; cdr3_aa: CASTLPGDRGLNGYTF; d_call: TRBD1; clone_size: .; v_call: TRBV2; j_call: TRBJ1-2
cdr3_nt: TGTGCCAGCAGCTGGGGACAGGCGAATTCACCCCTCCACTTT; cdr3_aa: CASSWGQANSPLHF; d_call: TRBD1; clone_size: .; v_call: TRBV11-2; j_call: TRBJ1-6
cdr3_nt: TGTGCCAGCAGTCTACAGGGGGCGAGCAACGAGCAGTACTTC; cdr3_aa: CASSLQGASNEQYF; d_call: TRBD1; clone_size: .; v_call: TRBV7-9; j_call: TRBJ2-7
cdr3_nt: TGTGCCAGTAGTAGGAGGGGCAGGACCCTTCTCTACGAGCAGTACTTC; cdr3_aa: CASSRRGRTLLYEQYF; d_call: .; clone_size: .; v_call: TRBV19; j_call: TRBJ2-7
cdr3_nt: TGTGCCAGCCACCTACCGGCGGGGCGGACTGAAGCTTTCTTT; cdr3_aa: CASHLPAGRTEAFF; d_call: .; clone_size: .; v_call: TRBV6-6; j_call: TRBJ1-1
cdr3_nt: TGTGCCACCAGCAGAGCTGGGACTAGCGGAAACAATGAGCAGTTCTTC; cdr3_aa: CATSRAGTSGNNEQFF; d_call: TRBD2; clone_size: .; v_call: TRBV15; j_call: TRBJ2-1
cdr3_nt: TGTGCCAGCAGTGAAGATTTGTTCGGGGCTTTCTTT; cdr3_aa: CASSEDLFGAFF; d_call: .; clone_size: few; v_call: TRBV6-1; j_call: TRBJ1-1
cdr3_nt: TGCGCCAGCAGCCAACCTAGACAGGGCTATGGCTACACCTTC; cdr3_aa: CASSQPRQGYGYTF; d_call: TRBD1; clone_size: .; v_call: TRBV4-1; j_call: TRBJ1-2
cdr3_nt: TGTGCCATCAAACGGTTTGGGGCCAACGTCCTGACTTTC; cdr3_aa: CAIKRFGANVLTF; d_call: .; clone_size: .; v_call: TRBV6-5; j_call: TRBJ2-6
cdr3_nt: TGCGCCAGCAGCCAAGACGGCGGGGGTTCCTACAATGAGCAGTTCTTC; cdr3_aa: CASSQDGGGSYNEQFF; d_call: TRBD2; clone_size: once; v_call: TRBV4-3; j_call: TRBJ2-1
cdr3_nt: TGTGCCAGCAGGACAACAGGGAACCAGCCCCAGCATTTT; cdr3_aa: CASRTTGNQPQHF; d_call: .; clone_size: .; v_call: TRBV6-5; j_call: TRBJ1-5
cdr3_nt: TGTGCCAGCAGCTTTGGGGGGGCCCCCTACGAGCAGTACTTC; cdr3_aa: CASSFGGAPYEQYF; d_call: .; clone_size: .; v_call: TRBV13; j_call: TRBJ2-7
cdr3_nt: TGCGCCAGCAGCCATCCCAGCGGGACAGGGGGCACCTACGAGCAGTACTTC; cdr3_aa: CASSHPSGTGGTYEQYF; d_call: TRBD1; clone_size: .; v_call: TRBV4-1; j_call: TRBJ2-7
cdr3_nt: TGTGCCAGCAGCCTCTGGACTTCAACTAATGAAAAACTGTTTTTT; cdr3_aa: CASSLWTSTNEKLFF; d_call: .; clone_size: .; v_call: TRBV5-6; j_call: TRBJ1-4
cdr3_nt: TGTGCCAGCAGCCGTGGACAGGGGGCGGGTCAGCCCCAGCATTTT; cdr3_aa: CASSRGQGAGQPQHF; d_call: TRBD1; clone_size: .; v_call: TRBV5-6; j_call: TRBJ1-5
cdr3_nt: TGTGCCAGCAGTGACCAGAACTCCTACGAGCAGTACTTC; cdr3_aa: CASSDQNSYEQYF; d_call: .; clone_size: .; v_call: TRBV25-1; j_call: TRBJ2-7
cdr3_nt: TGTGCCAGCAGCTCCTACCGGGACAGCACCGAAAAACTGTTTTTT; cdr3_aa: CASSSYRDSTEKLFF; d_call: TRBD1; clone_size: .; v_call: TRBV5-4; j_call: TRBJ1-4
cdr3_nt: TGTGCCAGCAGCCCATCTAGCGGGAGGGCCGCCTACAATGAGCAGTTCTTC; cdr3_aa: CASSPSSGRAAYNEQFF; d_call: TRBD2; clone_size: .; v_call: TRBV7-9; j_call: TRBJ2-1
cdr3_nt: TGCGCCAGCAGCTTTCCGGGGGGGAGGGAGCAGTTCTTC; cdr3_aa: CASSFPGGREQFF; d_call: TRBD2; clone_size: .; v_call: TRBV5-1; j_call: TRBJ2-1
cdr3_nt: TGTGCCAGCAGCCCCCCGGGACTAGCGGGAGGGATGGGAAATGAGCAGTTCTTC; cdr3_aa: CASSPPGLAGGMGNEQFF; d_call: TRBD2; clone_size: .; v_call: TRBV7-2; j_call: TRBJ2-1